The table lists the clone carrying this T cell receptor beta chain with a few counts. This same CDR3 is encoded by further DNA sequences in the sample. Following extraction, RNA underwent reverse transcription to cDNA, which served as the sequencing template. TCRdb keeps only in-frame clones here, not all; method: immunoSEQ multiplex PCR. The sample records almost 250,000 clones, approximately 61% being singletons. The data derive from a study of CD8+ T cells in alopecia areata. The CDR3 runs 11 residues. The germline V gene encodes CDR1 DFQATT and CDR2 SNEGSKA (reference sequence). J lost 4 bases, V lost 6 bases, and 1 base had no gene match.

This material consisted of CD4+ T cells sorted from blood, taken at week 0. The J gene is TRBJ1-2, the V gene TRBV20-1; 8 nucleotides align to TRBD1. This clonotype originated in a human donor with alopecia areata. The CDR3 DNA follows: TGCAGTGCCGACAGGGGCTATGGCTACACCTTC. The encoded protein is CSADRGYGYTF.